This TCR beta chain was recovered during a study of shared clonotypes between healthy human individuals. Study information: Three plates each covered CD4 naive and memory; CD8 naive two, CD8 memory one.

Trimming removed 0 bases at V and 1 base at J, with 15 bases between. This CDR3 region has 17 residues. CDR1 is KGHSH, CDR2 LQKENI, per germline. Researchers ran the assay at a deep level. A 200 ng quantity of DNA, tens of thousands of T cell genomes, went into the sorted-subset replicate PCRs. Method: immunoSEQ multiplex PCR; TCRdb's copy keeps in-frame clones and lacks some. The sample has under 750,000 clones, 72% seen once. In the CD4+ fraction, cells were divided into CD45RA+ naive and CD45RA-negative memory subsets. The sequence came from a woman in her twenties or thirties in good health. Sequenced sample: memory CD4+ T cells sorted from blood. The subset here: CD45RA-negative fraction. This chain joins TRBV18 and TRBJ1-1, with D perhaps TRBD1 (5 bases). CDR3 DNA sequence: TGTGCCAGCTCACCACCTATGAGCAGGGTTTCGAACACTGAAGCTTTCTTT. The encoded protein is CASSPPMSRVSNTEAFF.